Listed here are 24 T cell receptor beta chains from one sample, sequenced in a study of cytomegalovirus exposure and HLA in healthy donors. Generated by immunoSEQ multiplex PCR, the TCRdb table keeps only in-frame clones and is missing some. This table holds some 250,000 clones, about nine tenths found once. The sample taken for sequencing was PBMCs. Receptors were obtained from a woman aged 25 to 39 in good health and CMV-seronegative.

This rearrangement joins TRBV28 to TRBJ2-1, with TRBD2 matching over 11 bases. Germline trimming cut 5 bases from V and 7 bases from J; bases unmatched to any gene: 7. CDR3 length: 15 residues. Germline V lookup: CDR1 MDHEN, CDR2 SYDVKM. The CDR3 coding sequence is TGTGCCAGCAGTCTCGTGACTAGCGGGACTAATGAGCAGTTCTTC. Its translation: CASSLVTSGTNEQFF.

J is TRBJ2-7 and V is TRBV27, with 7 bases fitting TRBD1. V lost 1 base, J lost 6 bases, and 9 bases stayed unmatched. Germline V gene lookup returns CDR1 MNHEY and CDR2 SMNVEV (reference sequence). The CDR3 spans 15 residues. The CDR3 nucleotides are TGTGCCAGCAGTTTATTCTACAGGGGAGCAAGCGAGCAGTACTTC. Encoded protein: CASSLFYRGASEQYF.

The chain joins TRBV6-5 to TRBJ2-5; 8 positions agree with TRBD2. The germline V gene encodes CDR1 MNHEY and CDR2 SVGAGI. The CDR3 consists of 16 residues. V was clipped by 0 bases and J by 5 bases; unmatched bases: 8. This chain's CDR3 is CASSYSRGAGTETQYF. CDR3 nucleotide sequence: TGTGCCAGCAGTTACTCGCGGGGGGCTGGAACGGAGACCCAGTACTTC.

V gene TRBV6-1 combines with J gene TRBJ2-5; D gene unclear. Germline V gene data show CDR1 as MNHNS and CDR2 as SASEGT. V was clipped by 2 bases and J by 5 bases, with 12 bases between them. The CDR3 runs 14 residues. The CDR3 sequence is CASSEPPRVETQYF. Written as DNA, the CDR3 is TGTGCCAGCAGTGAACCCCCTCGTGTGGAGACCCAGTACTTC.

The chain recombines TRBV4-1 with TRBJ2-1; perhaps TRBD2 as D (5 bases). The CDR3 contains 14 residues. CDR1 and CDR2 from the germline V gene are MGHRA and YSYEKL. V was shortened by 1 base and J by 5 bases, with 9 bases between the two germline ends. The CDR3 reads CASSQGFGNNEQFF. CDR3 in DNA: TGCGCCAGCAGCCAAGGATTCGGGAACAATGAGCAGTTCTTC.

This chain links TRBV4-3 with TRBJ2-5; TRBD2 is a possible D gene (6 bases). V was pared by 1 base and J by 5 bases, with 14 bases between. Germline-derived CDR1 and CDR2 are LGHNA and YSLEER. The CDR3 totals 15 residues. The CDR3, as DNA: TGCGCCAGCAGCCAAGGAACCGACCGGGGGGAGACCCAGTACTTC. Translation: CASSQGTDRGETQYF.

This chain connects TRBV6-1 to TRBJ2-7; 8 nucleotides align to TRBD1. The germline gives CDR1 MNHNS, CDR2 SASEGT. This CDR3 region has 16 residues. V shed 3 bases, J shed 4 bases, and the junction held 11 bases outside the gene matches. CDR3 region: CASSDPGQGIAYEQYF. The CDR3 nucleotides are TGTGCCAGCAGTGACCCCGGACAGGGAATCGCTTACGAGCAGTACTTC.

The chain links TRBV13 to TRBJ2-3, with D hard to call. Germline V gives CDR1 PRHDT, CDR2 FYEKMQ (reference sequence). The CDR3 is 14 residues long. Trimming removed 5 bases from V and 2 bases from J, with 11 bases in between. In DNA form, the CDR3 reads TGTGCCAGCAGCAGGATTGCACCCACAGATACGCAGTATTTT. Translated: CASSRIAPTDTQYF.

This clone is a singleton in its sample. The V call is TRBV5-6, the J call TRBJ2-2; 11 nucleotides align to TRBD2. J gave up 7 bases and V 4 bases, and 6 bases lay outside the gene matches. Per the germline V gene, CDR1 is SGHDT and CDR2 is YYEEEE. The CDR3 runs 15 residues. Here the CDR3 DNA reads TGTGCCAGCAGCGTTAGCGGGAGGGCCGACGGGGAGCTGTTTTTT. The encoded protein is CASSVSGRADGELFF.

The genes are TRBV9 and TRBJ2-5, with D perhaps matching TRBD1 or TRBD2 (6 bases each). CDR3 length: 15 amino acids. Per germline, CDR1 SGDLS and CDR2 YYNGEE. V gave up 0 bases and J gave up 5 bases, with 14 bases separating them. The DNA for the CDR3 is TGTGCCAGCAGCGTAGGTAGGGGGGATCCCGAGACCCAGTACTTC. Protein: CASSVGRGDPETQYF.

The V gene is TRBV27, the J gene TRBJ2-7; possible D gene TRBD2, 5 bases. Trimming cost V 4 bases and J 4 bases, with 17 bases left between them. This CDR3 contains 15 residues. Germline CDR1 is MNHEY and CDR2 is SMNVEV (reference sequence). The CDR3 is CASSSPAEWGYEQYF. The CDR3 DNA reads TGTGCCAGCAGTTCCCCAGCGGAGTGGGGTTACGAGCAGTACTTC.

This clone has a handful of counts. The J gene is TRBJ2-7, the V gene TRBV7-2; no clear D gene. Trimming shortened V by 1 base and J by 4 bases, and 11 bases separated the two germline ends. Germline V gene sequence: CDR1 SGHTA, CDR2 FQGNSA. The CDR3 is made up of 14 amino acids. CDR3 protein: CASSLGNQRYEQYF. CDR3 coding DNA: TGTGCCAGCAGCTTAGGCAACCAGAGATACGAGCAGTACTTC.

The chain links TRBV7-2 to TRBJ2-7; D gene uncertain. Germline CDR1 SGHTA, CDR2 FQGNSA. The CDR3 extends over 15 amino acids. The V and J ends lost 4 bases and 0 bases respectively, with 13 bases between them. DNA of the CDR3: TGTGCCAGCAGCTCGTTTAGGACGGACTCCTACGAGCAGTACTTC. Amino acid sequence: CASSSFRTDSYEQYF.

The chain carries TRBV11-1 and TRBJ2-7; 8 bases are shared with TRBD2. The CDR3 runs to 14 residues. CDR1 and CDR2 from the germline V gene are SGHAT and FQDESV (reference sequence). Losses at the gene ends were 4 bases for V and 7 bases for J; bases not matched to a gene: 9. CDR3 amino acids: CASSSTGGAYEQYF. The CDR3 DNA reads TGTGCCAGCAGCTCAACGGGAGGGGCGTATGAGCAGTACTTC.

The genes are TRBV29-1 and TRBJ2-1; 13 bases align to TRBD2. There are 13 residues in the CDR3. The trim removed 5 bases at V and 7 bases at J, leaving 2 bases unmatched. CDR1 and CDR2 (germline): SQVTM, ANQGSEA. This CDR3 is CSVRTSGSNEQFF. DNA for the CDR3: TGCAGCGTTAGGACTAGCGGGAGTAATGAGCAGTTCTTC.

The rearrangement joins TRBV7-2 to TRBJ2-7; 8 nucleotides align to TRBD1. The length of the CDR3 is 15 residues. V was clipped by 5 bases and J by 0 bases; unmatched bases: 6. Germline V lookup: CDR1 SGHTA, CDR2 FQGNSA. This chain's CDR3 is CASSPRTGPSYEQYF. CDR3 nucleotides: TGTGCCAGCAGCCCCCGGACAGGGCCCTCCTACGAGCAGTACTTC.

This chain uses TRBV5-1 with TRBJ2-1, with D possibly being TRBD2 (6 bases). The CDR3 runs 15 residues. V was clipped by 4 bases and J by 0 bases, with 11 bases between them. Germline V CDR1 and CDR2: SGHRS, YFSETQ. This CDR3 is CASSHPGSSYNEQFF. In nucleotides, the CDR3 is TGCGCCAGCAGCCACCCCGGGAGCTCCTACAATGAGCAGTTCTTC. The full variable domain, its missing parts supplied by reference TRBV5-1 and TRBJ2-1, is KAGVTQTPRYLIKTRGQQVTLSCSPISGHRSVSWYQQTPGQGLQFLFEYFSETQRNKGNFPGRFSGRQFSNSRSEMNVSTLELGDSALYLCASSHPGSSYNEQFFGPGTRLTVL.

The gene calls are TRBV6-6 and TRBJ2-3; 7 bases agree with TRBD2. The junction had 4 bases not matched to a gene; V was cut back by 8 bases and J by 2 bases. The germline V gene has CDR1 MNHNY and CDR2 SVGAGI (reference sequence). This CDR3 has 13 amino acids. The CDR3 nucleotides read TGTGCCAGCCTAGCGGCAAACACAGATACGCAGTATTTT. It is translated as CASLAANTDTQYF.

V usage is TRBV23-1 and J usage is TRBJ2-7; D is tentatively TRBD1 or TRBD2 (5 bases each). TRBV23-1 is an open reading frame, and its role is uncertain. Trimming removed 3 bases from V and 4 bases from J, with 28 bases in between. This CDR3 is built from 19 residues. DNA of the CDR3: TGCGCCAGCAGTCATATCTCCGACAGAGGGATGGAATCTTCTTACGAGCAGTACTTC. Translating gives CASSHISDRGMESSYEQYF.

This clone was picked up one time. The V and J genes are TRBV27 and TRBJ2-5, with 11 positions matching TRBD1. CDR1 MNHEY and CDR2 SMNVEV come from the germline V gene (reference sequence). This CDR3 is built from 16 residues. Trimming at V came to 5 bases and at J to 2 bases, leaving 7 bases not matched to a gene. As DNA, the CDR3 is TGTGCCAGCAGTGGATTCCGGGACAGGGGGCAAGAGACCCAGTACTTC. Protein product: CASSGFRDRGQETQYF.

The CDR3 loop reads CASTKQGALSSGANVLTF. The CDR3 nucleotides read TGTGCCAGCACAAAACAGGGGGCCCTCTCCTCTGGGGCCAACGTCCTGACTTTC. The J gene is TRBJ2-6, the V gene TRBV7-8; 9 bases map to TRBD1. Trimming cost V 7 bases and J 0 bases; bases outside gene matches: 10. The CDR3 is 18 amino acids. Germline V lookup: CDR1 SGHVS, CDR2 FQNEAQ.

This clone was counted between two and nine times. The gene calls are TRBV7-3 and TRBJ2-1, with D possibly matching TRBD2 (7 bases). The CDR3 consists of 14 residues. Between the trimmed V and J ends, which lost 5 bases and 8 bases, there was a span of 16 bases. CDR1 SGHTA and CDR2 FQGTGA come from the germline V gene. The CDR3 reads CASSVTGRADEQFF. For the CDR3, the DNA is TGTGCCAGCAGCGTCACAGGGAGGGCGGATGAGCAGTTCTTC.

This clone has only one observation. The chain carries TRBV4-3 and TRBJ2-3; weak D call: TRBD1 (7 bases). CDR3 length equals 17 residues. V was cut by 1 base and J by 0 bases, with 14 bases left in between. CDR1 LGHNA and CDR2 YSLEER come from the germline V gene. In DNA, the CDR3 is TGCGCCAGCAGCCAAGCCGGGGGACAGACTAGCACAGATACGCAGTATTTT. This codes for CASSQAGGQTSTDTQYF.

The chain links TRBV28 to TRBJ1-2, with D perhaps TRBD1 (6 bases). There are 13 residues in the CDR3. CDR1 is MDHEN, CDR2 SYDVKM, per germline. V was pared by 2 bases and J by 4 bases, with 8 bases between. CDR3 sequence reads: CASSLTGLYGYTF. The CDR3 nucleotides read TGTGCCAGCAGTTTAACAGGGCTCTATGGCTACACCTTC.